This T cell receptor beta chain was observed in a study of a mutant IDH1 vaccine in newly diagnosed glioma. Profiling relied on immunoSEQ multiplex PCR, and the TCRdb table lists in-frame clones only, not all of them. The sample has nearly 50,000 clones, approximately 88% seen once. The time point: week 47, end of study. The vaccine gave 300 ug of a 20-mer mutant IDH1 peptide subcutaneously per dose. Of note for this clone: The antigen is undetermined.

This CDR3 spans 13 amino acids. V lost 4 bases and J lost 5, with 8 bases in between. In germline, CDR1 is ENHRY, CDR2 SYGVKD. Study results and limitations: Pseudoprogression appeared unlinked to shifts in leading peripheral T cell clonotypes.

The sample here was PBMCs, taken from a glioma patient whose treatment included an IDH1 peptide vaccine. The source is a woman in her twenties or thirties with glioma. Some clones in this sample may be carry-over from other donors' samples. The V gene is TRBV10-3, the J gene TRBJ1-4, with D possibly being TRBD1 (5 bases). The CDR3 DNA follows: TGTGCCATCAGTGGACAGAAGAATGAAAAACTGTTTTTT. Translating it yields CAISGQKNEKLFF.